This is a list of T cell receptor beta chains from one sample in a study of blood T cell repertoires in COVID-19. The method was immunoSEQ multiplex PCR; TCRdb's version includes in-frame clones alone and lacks a portion of them. The sample shows a few hundred thousand clones, roughly nine tenths of them seen only once. The sequencing input was peripheral blood. These receptors originate from a woman between 45 and 65 years old who had recovered from COVID-19. Both conserved end residues are part of each CDR3. D genes are given only for firm matches. Part of the rows lack a size; the others show once, few, many or a class for expanded clones.

>13|TRBV3-1/TRBV3-2|TRBJ1-5|.|.
CASSQDRGQPQHF
TGTGCCAGCAGCCAAGATCGGGGTCAGCCCCAGCATTTT
>15|TRBV7-2|TRBJ1-5|TRBD1|few
CASSLYRGGNQPQHF
TGTGCCAGCAGCTTATACAGGGGAGGCAATCAGCCCCAGCATTTT
>16|TRBV9|TRBJ2-7|.|.
CASSPTASPAGYEQYF
TGTGCCAGCAGCCCCACGGCGTCTCCAGCGGGTTACGAGCAGTACTTC
>15|TRBV28|TRBJ2-1|TRBD1|.
CASSTQGQGSNEQFF
TGTGCCAGCAGTACACAGGGACAGGGAAGCAATGAGCAGTTCTTC
>14|TRBV4-3|TRBJ2-1|.|.
CASSRKFPGSEQFF
TGCGCCAGCAGCCGGAAATTCCCAGGGTCTGAGCAGTTCTTC
>15|TRBV10-2|TRBJ2-7|.|.
CASSESQGGSYEQYF
TGCGCCAGCAGTGAGTCTCAGGGGGGCTCCTACGAGCAGTACTTC
>15|TRBV12-5|TRBJ1-1|TRBD1|once
CASGLRQGGNTEAFF
TGTGCTAGTGGTTTAAGGCAGGGGGGGAACACTGAAGCTTTCTTT
>14|TRBV19|TRBJ2-7|TRBD1|.
CASSWDRGPNEQYF
TGTGCCAGTAGTTGGGACAGGGGGCCCAACGAGCAGTACTTC
>13|TRBV11-2|TRBJ2-2|TRBD1|.
CASSQQGSGELFF
TGTGCCAGCAGCCAACAGGGGTCCGGGGAGCTGTTTTTT
>16|TRBV11-3|TRBJ2-3|TRBD2|.
CASSPGAGGPADTQYF
TGTGCCAGCAGCCCGGGAGCGGGAGGGCCCGCAGATACGCAGTATTTT
>14|TRBV6-2/TRBV6-3|TRBJ1-5|TRBD1|few
CASSYEGASQPQHF
TGTGCCAGCAGTTACGAGGGGGCCAGTCAGCCCCAGCATTTT
>14|TRBV3-1/TRBV3-2|TRBJ1-1|.|.
CASSQDIWNTEAFF
TGTGCCAGCAGCCAGGACATATGGAACACTGAAGCTTTCTTT
>12|TRBV19|TRBJ1-1|.|.
CASSSDRGKAFF
TGTGCCAGTAGTTCGGACAGAGGGAAAGCTTTCTTT
>13|TRBV5-4|TRBJ1-1|.|.
CASRVTGTTEAFF
TGTGCCAGCAGGGTTACAGGGACGACTGAAGCTTTCTTT
>14|TRBV28|TRBJ2-7|.|once
CASSRTVLGYEQYF
TGTGCCAGCAGTCGGACTGTCCTGGGTTACGAGCAGTACTTC
>18|TRBV9|TRBJ1-6|TRBD1|.
CASSSNRGPLSYNSPLHF
TGTGCCAGCAGCTCTAACAGGGGACCCCTCTCCTATAATTCACCCCTCCACTTT
>19|TRBV28|TRBJ2-2|TRBD1|few
CASSGDWTGRILNTGELFF
TGTGCCAGCAGTGGGGACTGGACAGGGCGCATCTTAAACACCGGGGAGCTGTTTTTT
>15|TRBV4-3|TRBJ1-5|.|.
CASSQDPEGDQPQHF
TGCGCCAGCAGCCAAGATCCCGAAGGAGATCAGCCCCAGCATTTT
>15|TRBV7-3|TRBJ2-1|TRBD2|.
CASSTGLAATHEQFF
TGTGCCAGCAGCACTGGACTAGCGGCGACTCATGAGCAGTTCTTC
>14|TRBV7-7|TRBJ2-5|.|.
CASSLRPRGETQYF
TGTGCTAGCAGCTTACGGCCCCGAGGAGAAACCCAGTACTTC
>13|TRBV24-1|TRBJ1-2|.|.
CATRNRDDYGYTF
TGTGCCACCAGAAACAGGGATGACTATGGCTACACCTTC
>13|TRBV7-2|TRBJ2-1|TRBD2|.
CASSIGGAYEQFF
TGTGCCAGCAGCATCGGGGGGGCCTATGAGCAGTTCTTC
>14|TRBV2|TRBJ2-1|TRBD1|.
CASTAGTGSHEQFF
TGTGCCAGCACTGCCGGGACAGGATCCCATGAGCAGTTCTTC
>15|TRBV5-8|TRBJ1-5|.|once
CASSFTSRSNQPQHF
TGTGCCAGCAGCTTCACCTCTAGGAGCAATCAGCCCCAGCATTTT
>16|TRBV5-5|TRBJ2-3|TRBD2|.
CASSLTSGRASDTQYF
TGTGCCAGCAGCTTGACTAGCGGGAGGGCCTCGGATACGCAGTATTTT